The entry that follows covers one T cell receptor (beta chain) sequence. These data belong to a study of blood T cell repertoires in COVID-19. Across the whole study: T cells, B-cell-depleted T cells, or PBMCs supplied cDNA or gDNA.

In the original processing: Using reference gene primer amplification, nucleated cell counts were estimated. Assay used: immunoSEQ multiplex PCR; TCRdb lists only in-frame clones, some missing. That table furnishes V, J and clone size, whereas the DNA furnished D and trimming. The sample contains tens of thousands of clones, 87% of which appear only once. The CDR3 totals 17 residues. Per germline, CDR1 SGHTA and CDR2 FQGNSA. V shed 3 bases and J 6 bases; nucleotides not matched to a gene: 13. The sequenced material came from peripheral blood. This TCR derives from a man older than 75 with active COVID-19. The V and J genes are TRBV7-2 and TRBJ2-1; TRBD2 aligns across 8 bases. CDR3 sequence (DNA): TGTGCCAGCAGCTTTTTCGCACGGGAGGGCCTCGGCAATGAGCAGTTCTTC. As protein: CASSFFAREGLGNEQFF.